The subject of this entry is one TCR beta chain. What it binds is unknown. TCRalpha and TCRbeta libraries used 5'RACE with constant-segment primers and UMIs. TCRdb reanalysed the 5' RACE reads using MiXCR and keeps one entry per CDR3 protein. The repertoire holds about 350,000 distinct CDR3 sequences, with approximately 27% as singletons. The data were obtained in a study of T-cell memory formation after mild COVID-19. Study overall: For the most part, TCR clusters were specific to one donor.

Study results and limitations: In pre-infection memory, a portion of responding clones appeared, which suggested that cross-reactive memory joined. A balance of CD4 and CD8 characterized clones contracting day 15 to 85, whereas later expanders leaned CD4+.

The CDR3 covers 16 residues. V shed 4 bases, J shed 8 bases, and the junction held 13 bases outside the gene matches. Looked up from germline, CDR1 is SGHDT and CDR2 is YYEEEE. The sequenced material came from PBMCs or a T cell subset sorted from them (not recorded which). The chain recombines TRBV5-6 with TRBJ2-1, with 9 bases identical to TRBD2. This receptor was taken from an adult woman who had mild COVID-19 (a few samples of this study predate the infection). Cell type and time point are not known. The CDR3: CASSTPWSGRRDEQFF. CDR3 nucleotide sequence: TGTGCCAGCAGCACACCGTGGAGCGGGAGGAGGGATGAGCAGTTCTTC.